What follows are 23 T cell receptor beta chains derived from one specimen sequenced in a study of patients and donors after allogeneic stem cell transplantation. One entry per CDR3 protein, called by TCRdb with MiXCR from the RT-PCR reads. This sample yields about a million distinct CDR3 sequences, of which approximately 19% are seen a single time; 5% to 6.5% belongs to the top ten. The material sequenced was blood, either unsorted or a sorted T cell fraction (not recorded which). These receptors originate from a human donor who was either an allogeneic HSCT recipient or a stem cell or donor lymphocyte infusion donor (not recorded which). It is not recorded whose cells these are; they may come from a transplant donor.

This clonotype was seen more than once but under ten times. The rearrangement uses TRBV6-5 and TRBJ1-5; no clear D gene. CDR3 length equals 15 residues. The V end was cut by 0 bases, the J end by 3 bases, with 9 bases between. Germline CDR1 MNHEY, CDR2 SVGAGI. CDR3 in amino acids: CASSYSAANNQPQHF. CDR3 sequence (DNA): TGTGCCAGCAGTTACTCCGCGGCCAACAATCAGCCCCAGCATTTT.

Ten or more counts support this clonotype. The rearrangement links TRBV12-3 or TRBV12-4 to TRBJ2-2; the match to TRBD2 covers 8 bases. V was clipped by 6 bases and J by 6 bases; unmatched bases: 9. The CDR3 extends over 15 amino acids. The CDR3 DNA follows: TGTGCCAGCAGCCCCGAGCTAGCGGGTGCCGGGGAGCTGTTTTTT. It encodes CASSPELAGAGELFF.

This clonotype has ten or more counts. V is TRBV12-3 or TRBV12-4 and J is TRBJ1-2, with D possibly being TRBD1 (5 bases). The length of the CDR3 is 12 residues. With 4 bases removed from V and 5 bases from J, the gap between germline ends came to 8 bases. The CDR3 DNA follows: TGTGCCAGCAGTTCGACAGTTTATGGCTACACCTTC. As protein: CASSSTVYGYTF.

This chain uses TRBV3-1 with TRBJ2-3; 9 bases align to TRBD2. This CDR3 has 15 amino acids. Looked up from germline, CDR1 is LGHDT and CDR2 is YNNKEL (reference sequence). The ends lost 0 bases at V and 9 bases at J; junction bases unmatched: 7. CDR3 nucleotide sequence: TGTGCCAGCAGCCAAGATGCCCTAGCGGGACGGACGCAGTATTTT. This sequence encodes CASSQDALAGRTQYF.

In its sample, this clonotype was seen a few times. The chain links TRBV12-3 or TRBV12-4 to TRBJ2-1; 10 nucleotides match TRBD1. CDR3 length equals 14 residues. Trimming cost V 1 base and J 12 bases; bases outside gene matches: 6. Here the CDR3 reads CASSLDPTGGGQFF. The CDR3 coding sequence is TGTGCCAGCAGTTTAGACCCGACAGGGGGCGGGCAGTTCTTC.

V and J are TRBV5-1 and TRBJ2-3; 8 positions agree with TRBD2. Trimming took 6 bases from V and 2 from J; bases not matched to a gene: 5. The V gene's germline CDR1 is SGHRS and CDR2 YFSETQ. This CDR3 comprises 14 residues. CDR3 coding DNA: TGCGCCAGCACGAGCGGGGGATACACAGATACGCAGTATTTT. Translating gives CASTSGGYTDTQYF.

The rearrangement uses TRBV6-6 and TRBJ2-4; 7 nucleotides line up with TRBD2. Germline CDR1 and CDR2: MNHNY and SVGAGI (reference sequence). The CDR3 contains 13 residues. The CDR3 spells CVITQERDSIQYF. CDR3 in DNA: TGTGTCATCACACAGGAGCGGGATAGCATTCAGTACTTC.

This clonotype was detected only a few times. The chain uses TRBV6-1 and TRBJ2-1; 13 bases match TRBD2. The CDR3 runs 15 residues. Trimming removed 6 bases from V and 5 bases from J; junction bases left unmatched: 4. Germline assignment: CDR1 MNHNS and CDR2 SASEGT. CDR3 coding DNA: TGTGCCAGCAGACTACTAGCGGGGGGGAACAATGAGCAGTTCTTC. The encoded protein is CASRLLAGGNNEQFF.

The rearrangement links TRBV9 to TRBJ1-1; 7 bases align to TRBD1. This CDR3 is built from 15 residues. Unmatched junction bases numbered 7, after V lost 3 bases and J lost 2 bases. Germline values: CDR1 SGDLS, CDR2 YYNGEE. The CDR3 nucleotides read TGTGCCAGCAGCGGAAGGACAGGCGCTAACACTGAAGCTTTCTTT. This encodes CASSGRTGANTEAFF.

Notes on this clonotype: A read error may explain this, as a much larger clone is one base away. The V gene is TRBV12-3 or TRBV12-4, the J gene TRBJ2-5, with D unresolved. CDR3 length: 13 residues. The CDR3 sequence: CARSLLYQETQYF. The CDR3 DNA reads TGTGCCAGAAGTTTACTTTACCAAGAGACCCAGTACTTC.

Only a few counts were recorded for this clonotype. The CDR3 sequence: CASSVTVGGPQHF. The CDR3 coding sequence is TGCGCCAGCAGCGTCACAGTGGGGGGGCCCCAGCATTTT. The chain couples TRBV5-1 to TRBJ1-5; possible D gene TRBD1, 5 bases. There are 13 residues in the CDR3. V lost 4 bases and J 9 bases, leaving 14 bases between the germline ends. CDR1 and CDR2 (germline): SGHRS, YFSETQ.

In its sample, this clonotype was seen a few times. This sequence joins TRBV20-1 and TRBJ2-7; D might be TRBD1 (6 bases). Between the trimmed V and J ends, which lost 5 bases and 2 bases, there was a span of 31 bases. Germline values: CDR1 DFQATT, CDR2 SNEGSKA (reference sequence). This CDR3 contains 19 residues. The CDR3 loop is CSAFRIRGYRSSEPYEQYF. The CDR3, as DNA: TGCAGTGCTTTCCGAATCAGGGGATATAGGAGTAGCGAGCCCTACGAGCAGTACTTC.

This clonotype was detected a few times. The V and J genes are TRBV9 and TRBJ2-2; no clear D. The V gene's germline CDR1 is SGDLS and CDR2 YYNGEE. Trimming pared 6 bases from V and 1 base from J, leaving 13 bases between. This CDR3 comprises 15 residues. The CDR3 loop reads CASTITSKNTGELFF. The CDR3 DNA is TGTGCCAGCACAATTACAAGTAAGAACACCGGGGAGCTGTTTTTT.

This clonotype was recorded a few times. The chain's CDR3 is CASSVGNSATNEKLFF. The CDR3 region has the DNA TGTGCCAGCAGCGTCGGTAATTCCGCAACTAATGAAAAACTGTTTTTT. J is TRBJ1-4 and V is TRBV9, with no clear D. The CDR3 covers 16 residues. Germline V gives CDR1 SGDLS, CDR2 YYNGEE. The V gene lost 2 bases and the J gene lost 0 bases, with 11 bases spanning the gap.

The chain employs TRBV7-6 and TRBJ2-5; 16 nucleotides align to TRBD2. V gave up 5 bases and J gave up 6 bases; unmatched junction bases: 9. CDR1 is SGHVS, CDR2 FNYEAQ, per germline. The CDR3 covers 17 residues. The CDR3 protein is CASSRGLAGGEMKTQYF. For the CDR3, the DNA is TGTGCCAGCAGCCGGGGACTAGCGGGAGGGGAGATGAAGACCCAGTACTTC.

This clonotype was counted only a few times. V is TRBV5-1 and J is TRBJ2-3, with D perhaps assigned TRBD1 or TRBD2 (6 bases each). This CDR3 has 14 amino acids. Germline V lookup: CDR1 SGHRS, CDR2 YFSETQ. The ends were cut back, 4 bases at V and 3 bases at J, with 12 bases in the middle. The CDR3 sequence is CASSAGHSTDTQYF. In DNA, the CDR3 is TGCGCCAGCAGCGCGGGACATTCAACAGATACGCAGTATTTT.

The rearrangement links TRBV6-1 to TRBJ1-2; D gene unclear. The CDR3 runs 16 residues. Trimming removed 6 bases at V and 8 bases at J, with 25 bases between. Germline V lookup: CDR1 MNHNS, CDR2 SASEGT. In DNA form, the CDR3 reads TGTGCCAGCAGACCCAAAGTTTGGACTACTTTGCGCGGCTACACCTTC. The encoded protein is CASRPKVWTTLRGYTF.

This clonotype was detected only a few times. The chain is built from TRBV20-1 and TRBJ2-1, with TRBD2 identical over 13 bases. The CDR3 spans 19 residues. V lost 1 base, J lost 0 bases, and 9 bases stayed unmatched. Germline V gene lookup returns CDR1 DFQATT and CDR2 SNEGSKA (reference sequence). CDR3 DNA sequence: TGCAGTGCTAGAGTCCCGGGACTAGCGGGGTTAAGCTCCTACAATGAGCAGTTCTTC. Its protein is CSARVPGLAGLSSYNEQFF.

The V gene is TRBV5-6, the J gene TRBJ1-5; D is ambiguous. Germline V gene data show CDR1 as SGHDT and CDR2 as YYEEEE. The CDR3 extends over 14 amino acids. V shed 4 bases and J shed 2 bases, with 10 bases lying between them. As DNA, the CDR3 is TGTGCCAGCAGCCGCAGGATGGGCAATCAGCCCCAGCATTTT. It is translated as CASSRRMGNQPQHF.

This clonotype has at least ten counts. The J gene is TRBJ2-6, the V gene TRBV20-1, with TRBD1 matching 7 bases. The CDR3 is made up of 14 amino acids. With V trimmed by 5 bases and J by 2 bases, 3 bases remained unmatched. In germline, CDR1 is DFQATT, CDR2 SNEGSKA (reference sequence). Here the CDR3 reads CSALDRAGANVLTF. The CDR3 DNA reads as TGCAGTGCTCTAGACAGGGCTGGGGCCAACGTCCTGACTTTC.

This clonotype was detected a few times. CDR3 amino acids: CASSLRSSGYEQYF. For the CDR3, the DNA is TGTGCCAGCAGCTTAAGGTCGTCAGGGTACGAGCAGTACTTC. The rearrangement links TRBV7-2 to TRBJ2-7, with D tentatively TRBD1 (5 bases). The CDR3 totals 14 residues. Deletions cut 2 bases from V and 4 bases from J, with 12 bases between. Germline V gives CDR1 SGHTA, CDR2 FQGNSA.

This clonotype was seen only a few times. The chain links TRBV3-1 to TRBJ1-1; D remains unclear. Germline V gene sequence: CDR1 LGHDT, CDR2 YNNKEL (reference sequence). This CDR3 spans 13 amino acids. The V end was cut by 4 bases, the J end by 1 base, with 7 bases between. The chain's CDR3 is CASSPNPNTEAFF. DNA of the CDR3: TGTGCCAGCAGCCCCAACCCGAACACTGAAGCTTTCTTT.

The J gene is TRBJ2-1, the V gene TRBV5-1; D gene ambiguous. Germline CDR1 SGHRS, CDR2 YFSETQ. Trimming shortened V by 4 bases and J by 8 bases, and 16 bases separated the two germline ends. The CDR3 totals 14 residues. CDR3 residues: CASSKEPGYHEQFF. The CDR3 DNA sequence: TGCGCCAGCAGCAAGGAGCCAGGATATCATGAGCAGTTCTTC.